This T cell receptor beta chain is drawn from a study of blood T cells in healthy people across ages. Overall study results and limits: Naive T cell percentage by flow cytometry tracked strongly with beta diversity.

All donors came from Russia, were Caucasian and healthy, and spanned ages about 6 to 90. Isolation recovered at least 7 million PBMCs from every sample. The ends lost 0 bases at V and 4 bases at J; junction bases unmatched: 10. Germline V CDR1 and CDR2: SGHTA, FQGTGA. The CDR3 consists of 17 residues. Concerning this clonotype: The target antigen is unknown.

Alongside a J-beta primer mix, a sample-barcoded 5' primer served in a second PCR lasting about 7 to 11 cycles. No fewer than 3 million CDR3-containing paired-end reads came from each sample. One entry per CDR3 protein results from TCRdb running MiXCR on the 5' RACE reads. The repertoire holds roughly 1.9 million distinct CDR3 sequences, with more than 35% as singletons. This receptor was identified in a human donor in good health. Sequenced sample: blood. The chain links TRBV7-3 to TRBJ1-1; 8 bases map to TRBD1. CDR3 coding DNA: TGTGCCAGCAGCTTAACCGGGACAGGCCCCTCTAGCACTGAAGCTTTCTTT. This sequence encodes CASSLTGTGPSSTEAFF.